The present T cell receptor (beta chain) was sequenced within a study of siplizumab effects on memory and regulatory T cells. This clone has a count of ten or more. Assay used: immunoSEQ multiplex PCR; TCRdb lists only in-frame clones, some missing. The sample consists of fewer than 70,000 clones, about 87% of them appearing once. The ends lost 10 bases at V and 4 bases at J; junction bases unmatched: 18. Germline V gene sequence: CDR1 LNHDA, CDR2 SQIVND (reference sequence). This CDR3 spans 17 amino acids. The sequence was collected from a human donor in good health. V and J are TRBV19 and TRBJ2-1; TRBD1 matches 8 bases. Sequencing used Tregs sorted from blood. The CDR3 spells CATRPVNTGGLYNEQFF. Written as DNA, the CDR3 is TGTGCCACCAGGCCAGTTAATACAGGGGGTTTGTACAATGAGCAGTTCTTC.